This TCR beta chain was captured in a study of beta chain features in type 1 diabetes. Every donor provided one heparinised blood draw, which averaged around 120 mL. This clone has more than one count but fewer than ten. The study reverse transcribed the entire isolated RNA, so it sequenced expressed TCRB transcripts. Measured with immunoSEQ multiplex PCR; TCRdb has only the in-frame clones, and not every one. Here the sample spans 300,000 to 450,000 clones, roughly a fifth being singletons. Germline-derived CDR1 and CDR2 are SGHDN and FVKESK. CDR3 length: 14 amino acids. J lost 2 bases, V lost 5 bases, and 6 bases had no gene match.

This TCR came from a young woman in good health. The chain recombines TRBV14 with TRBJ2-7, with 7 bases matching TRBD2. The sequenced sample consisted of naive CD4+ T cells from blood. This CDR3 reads CASSRTRGTYEQYF. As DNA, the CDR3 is TGTGCCAGCAGCAGGACTAGAGGCACCTACGAGCAGTACTTC.